A single sample is the source of the 15 T cell receptor beta chains below, sequenced in a study of blood T cell repertoires in COVID-19. The assay was immunoSEQ multiplex PCR, and TCRdb's table has in-frame clones only and misses some. The sample comprises a few hundred thousand clones, about 87% of which are singletons, and over 3.5% rests with the top ten. Material: peripheral blood. These TCRs come from a woman between 35 and 50 years old with acute or convalescent COVID-19.

This chain connects TRBV6-5 to TRBJ2-7; 7 bases agree with TRBD1. CDR3 length: 14 residues. Germline V gene sequence: CDR1 MNHEY, CDR2 SVGAGI. V lost 6 bases, J lost 0 bases, and 5 bases stayed unmatched. CDR3 loop: CASRPEGASYEQYV. The CDR3 DNA is TGTGCCAGCAGACCCGAGGGGGCCTCCTACGAGCAGTACGTC.

The CDR3 loop is CASSTGSNYGYTF. For the CDR3, the DNA is TGTGCCAGCAGCACCGGGTCGAACTATGGCTACACCTTC. The genes are TRBV2 and TRBJ1-2; D gene uncertain. From germline, CDR1 is SNHLY and CDR2 FYNNEI. The V and J ends lost 6 bases and 2 bases respectively, with 10 bases between them. The CDR3 totals 13 residues. The full variable domain, completed using reference TRBV2 and TRBJ1-2, is EPEVTQTPSHQVTQMGQEVILRCVPISNHLYFYWYRQILGQKVEFLVSFYNNEISEKSEIFDDQFSVERPDGSNFTLKIRSTKLEDSAMYFCASSTGSNYGYTFGSGTRLTVV.

The V call is TRBV11-3, the J call TRBJ2-5, with D maybe TRBD2 (6 bases). The CDR3 sequence is 16 residues long. Looked up from germline, CDR1 is SGHNT and CDR2 is YENEEA. V was shortened by 1 base and J by 4 bases, with 16 bases between the two germline ends. This chain's CDR3 is CASSLGPRERSETQYF. The CDR3 bases are TGTGCCAGCAGCTTAGGCCCCCGGGAGCGTTCAGAGACCCAGTACTTC.

The chain carries TRBV5-1 and TRBJ2-1; 9 bases are shared with TRBD1. CDR1 is SGHRS, CDR2 YFSETQ, per germline. The CDR3 is 13 residues long. After removal of 4 bases from V and 9 bases from J, the junction contained 5 bases not matched to a gene. The CDR3 is CASSPRQGGEQFF. CDR3 coding DNA: TGCGCCAGCAGCCCCAGACAGGGGGGTGAGCAGTTCTTC.

The V and J genes are TRBV5-4 and TRBJ1-1; D remains unclear. Germline assignment: CDR1 SGHNT and CDR2 YYREEE (reference sequence). Trimming left V 0 bases short and J 5 bases short, with 11 bases between. This CDR3 spans 14 amino acids. This CDR3 is CASSLDLTGTEAFF. The CDR3 coding sequence is TGTGCCAGCAGCTTGGACCTTACGGGGACTGAAGCTTTCTTT.

The V call is TRBV6-2 or TRBV6-3, the J call TRBJ1-4; D gene uncertain. The V gene's germline CDR1 is MNHEY and CDR2 SVGEGT. The CDR3 covers 14 residues. V lost 2 bases to trimming and J lost 6 bases, with 10 bases between them. CDR3 sequence: CASSYPNRDEKLFF. As DNA, the CDR3 is TGTGCCAGCAGTTACCCGAACCGCGATGAAAAACTGTTTTTT.

The chain has TRBV5-5 and TRBJ2-2; perhaps TRBD2 as D (7 bases). The CDR3 contains 16 residues. Germline CDR1 reads SGHKS; CDR2 reads YYEKEE (reference sequence). V was shortened by 6 bases and J by 6 bases, with 21 bases between the two germline ends. For the CDR3, the DNA is TGTGCCAGCAATGATCGGACGGGGGGCCCCCCCGGGGAGCTGTTTTTT. The encoded protein is CASNDRTGGPPGELFF.

Here the CDR3 reads CASWGRTDTQYF. The CDR3 DNA is TGTGCCTCCTGGGGGCGCACAGATACGCAGTATTTT. The chain uses TRBV3-1 (or the pseudogene TRBV3-2) and TRBJ2-3, with D tentatively TRBD1 (6 bases). The V end lost 11 bases, the J end lost 1 base, and 10 bases lay between the germline ends. Germline V lookup: CDR1 LGHDT, CDR2 YNNKEL (reference sequence). The CDR3 totals 12 residues.

The chain links TRBV2 to TRBJ1-2; D gene unclear. With 3 bases removed from V and 7 bases from J, the gap between germline ends came to 12 bases. Germline CDR1 SNHLY, CDR2 FYNNEI. The CDR3 extends over 13 amino acids. The CDR3 region is CASSDTFQAGYTF. The CDR3 nucleotides read TGTGCCAGCAGTGATACTTTCCAGGCTGGCTACACCTTC.

The sample holds one count of this clone. This chain connects TRBV2 to TRBJ1-4, with TRBD1 matching 10 bases. CDR3 length: 13 residues. V lost 7 bases, J lost 7 bases, and 3 bases stayed unmatched. Germline assignment: CDR1 SNHLY and CDR2 FYNNEI. The DNA for the CDR3 is TGTGCCAGCACCCGGGACAGGGGTGAAAAACTGTTTTTT. The encoded protein is CASTRDRGEKLFF.

This chain uses TRBV6-5 with TRBJ1-4; 11 bases line up with TRBD1. Germline CDR1 reads MNHEY; CDR2 reads SVGAGI. CDR3 length equals 15 residues. With 6 bases clipped from V and 8 bases from J, the junction kept 8 bases outside the gene matches. The CDR3, as DNA: TGTGCCAGCAGGCGAGGGACAGGGGGAGGAGAAAAACTGTTTTTT. As protein: CASRRGTGGGEKLFF.

This clone was found a few times. The chain carries TRBV3-1 (or the pseudogene TRBV3-2) and TRBJ1-1; perhaps TRBD1 as D (6 bases). With 1 base removed from V and 2 bases from J, the gap between germline ends came to 8 bases. The CDR3 sequence is 14 residues long. Germline V CDR1 and CDR2: LGHDT, YNNKEL (reference sequence). CDR3 protein: CASSQVDRNTEAFF. The CDR3 DNA reads TGTGCCAGCAGCCAAGTGGACAGAAACACTGAAGCTTTCTTT.

The V call is TRBV5-1, the J call TRBJ1-4, with 7 bases identical to TRBD1. This CDR3 has 17 residues. With V trimmed by 0 bases and J by 0 bases, 5 bases remained unmatched. Germline V gives CDR1 SGHRS, CDR2 YFSETQ. The CDR3 nucleotides read TGCGCCAGCAGCTTGGGACAGGGACCCACAACTAATGAAAAACTGTTTTTT. Amino acid sequence: CASSLGQGPTTNEKLFF.

This chain links TRBV5-1 with TRBJ1-1; 8 nucleotides align to TRBD1. The germline CDR1 and CDR2 sequences are SGHRS and YFSETQ. Unmatched junction bases numbered 3, after V lost 1 base and J lost 1 base. There are 15 residues in the CDR3. CDR3 sequence (DNA): TGCGCCAGCAGCTTGATGACAGGGGCGAACACTGAAGCTTTCTTT. Translation gives CASSLMTGANTEAFF.

The chain recombines TRBV5-4 with TRBJ1-6; the D gene is possibly TRBD1 (5 bases). The germline V gene encodes CDR1 SGHNT and CDR2 YYREEE (reference sequence). The germline V and J ends were trimmed by 0 bases and 8 bases, with 9 bases remaining between them. This CDR3 is built from 14 residues. CDR3 nucleotide sequence: TGTGCCAGCAGCTTGGAAGGGGATTATTCACCCCTCCACTTT. Translation: CASSLEGDYSPLHF. The whole variable domain, remainder taken from reference TRBV5-4 and TRBJ1-6, is ETGVTQSPTHLIKTRGQQVTLRCSSQSGHNTVSWYQQALGQGPQFIFQYYREEENGRGNFPPRFSGLQFPNYSSELNVNALELDDSALYLCASSLEGDYSPLHFGNGTRLTVT.